This T cell receptor beta chain was captured by sequencing in a study of CD8 T cells in Susac syndrome. The authors reverse transcribed roughly 0.5 to 1 ug RNA with random hexamers. One entry per CDR3 protein results from TCRdb running MiXCR on the immunoSEQ multiplex PCR reads. The sample contains 120,000 to 150,000 distinct CDR3 sequences, approximately 93% of which appear only once. TEMRA cells were FACS-enriched, and CD8+ and CD4+ T cells were isolated negatively. V lost 0 bases and J lost 2, with 6 bases in between. The CDR3 has 13 amino acids. Germline CDR1 and CDR2: GTSNPN and SVGIG (reference sequence).

The origin of this receptor is a human donor in good health. What was sequenced was CD4+ T cells from PBMCs. The chain carries TRBV30 and TRBJ2-3; D is uncertain. CDR3 DNA sequence: TGTGCCTGGAGTGTTCAACACACAGATACGCAGTATTTT. Protein: CAWSVQHTDTQYF.